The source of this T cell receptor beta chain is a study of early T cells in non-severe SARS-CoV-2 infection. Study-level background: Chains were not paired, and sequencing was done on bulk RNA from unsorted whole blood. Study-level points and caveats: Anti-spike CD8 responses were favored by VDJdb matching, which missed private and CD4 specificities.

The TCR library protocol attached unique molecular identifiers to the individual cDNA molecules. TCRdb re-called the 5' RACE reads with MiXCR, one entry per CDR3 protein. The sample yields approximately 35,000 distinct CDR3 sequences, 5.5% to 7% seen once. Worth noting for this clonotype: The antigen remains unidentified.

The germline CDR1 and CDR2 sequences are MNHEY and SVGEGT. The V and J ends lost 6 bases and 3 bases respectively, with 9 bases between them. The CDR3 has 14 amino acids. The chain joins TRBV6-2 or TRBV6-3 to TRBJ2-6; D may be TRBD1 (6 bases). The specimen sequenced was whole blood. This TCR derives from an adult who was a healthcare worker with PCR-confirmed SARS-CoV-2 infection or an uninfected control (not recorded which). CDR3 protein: CASSRDNGANVLTF. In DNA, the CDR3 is TGTGCCAGCAGCCGGGACAATGGGGCCAACGTCCTGACTTTC.